This TCR beta chain was identified during a study of regulatory T cells in long-lasting Graves disease. Study-wide findings and caveats: Persistent disease was characterized by preferential usage of TRBV28, TRBJ1-2 and TRBJ2-5. New patients shared about 880 public clonotypes, fewer than the roughly 2,700 shared by persistent patients. Graves' patients with persistent disease showed TCR diversity lower than patients newly diagnosed.

The time point denotes: newly diagnosed GD, antithyroid drugs for less than 3 months. RNA extracted from PBMCs served as the sequencing template. The EDTA tubes were filled with around 8.1 milliliters of drawn peripheral blood. The germline V gene has CDR1 DFQATT and CDR2 SNEGSKA (reference sequence). V shed 1 base and J 4 bases; nucleotides not matched to a gene: 5. The CDR3 covers 15 residues. This clonotype has ten or more counts. Antigen specificity is unknown. Library construction for TCR beta used iRepertoire HTBI primers and Arm-PCR of CDR3 regions. A single record per CDR3 protein comes from TCRdb applying MiXCR to the multiplex PCR reads. The sample holds approximately 400,000 distinct CDR3 sequences, about 14% seen once.

This receptor was obtained from a female donor with Graves disease. This chain joins TRBV20-1 and TRBJ2-2; 8 nucleotides line up with TRBD2. The sample was peripheral blood mononuclear cells (PBMCs), taken at new diagnosis, from a patient treated with antithyroid drugs. The CDR3 loop reads CSARAQRETTGELFF. CDR3 in DNA: TGCAGTGCTAGAGCCCAGCGGGAGACCACCGGGGAGCTGTTTTTT.